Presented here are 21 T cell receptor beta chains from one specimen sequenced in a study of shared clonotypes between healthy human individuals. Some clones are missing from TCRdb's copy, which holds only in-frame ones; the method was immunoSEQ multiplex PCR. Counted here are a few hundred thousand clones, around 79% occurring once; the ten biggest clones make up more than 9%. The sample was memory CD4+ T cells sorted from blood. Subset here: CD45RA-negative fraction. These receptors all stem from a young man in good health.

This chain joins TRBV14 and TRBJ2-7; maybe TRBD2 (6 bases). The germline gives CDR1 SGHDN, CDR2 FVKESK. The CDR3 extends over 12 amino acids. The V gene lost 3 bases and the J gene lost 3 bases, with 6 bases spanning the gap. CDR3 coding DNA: TGTGCCAGCAGCCAGACTAGCTACGAGCAGTACTTC. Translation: CASSQTSYEQYF.

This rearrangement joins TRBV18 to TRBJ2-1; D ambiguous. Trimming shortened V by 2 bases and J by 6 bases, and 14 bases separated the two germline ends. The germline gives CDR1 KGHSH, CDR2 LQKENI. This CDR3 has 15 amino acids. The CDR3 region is CASSPGARIRNEQFF. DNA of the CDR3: TGTGCCAGCTCACCAGGCGCCCGCATCCGCAATGAGCAGTTCTTC.

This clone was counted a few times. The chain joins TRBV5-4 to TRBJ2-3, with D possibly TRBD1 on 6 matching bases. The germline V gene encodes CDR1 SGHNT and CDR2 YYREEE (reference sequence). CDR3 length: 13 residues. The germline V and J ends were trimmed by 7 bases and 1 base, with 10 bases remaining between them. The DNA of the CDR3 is TGTGCCAGCGAACAGGGTGGCACAGATACGCAGTATTTT. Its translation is CASEQGGTDTQYF.

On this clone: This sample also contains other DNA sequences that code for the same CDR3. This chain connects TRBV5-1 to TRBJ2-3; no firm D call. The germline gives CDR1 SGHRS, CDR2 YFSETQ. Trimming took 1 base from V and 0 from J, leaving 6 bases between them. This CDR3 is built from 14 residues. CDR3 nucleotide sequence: TGCGCCAGCAGCTTGCCAGCCAGCACAGATACGCAGTATTTT. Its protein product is CASSLPASTDTQYF.

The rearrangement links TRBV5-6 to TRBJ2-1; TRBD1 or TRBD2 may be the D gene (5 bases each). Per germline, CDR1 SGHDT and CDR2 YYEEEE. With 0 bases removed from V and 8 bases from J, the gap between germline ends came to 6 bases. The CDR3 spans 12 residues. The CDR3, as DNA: TGTGCCAGCAGCTTGGGGGGGTATGAGCAGTTCTTC. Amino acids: CASSLGGYEQFF.

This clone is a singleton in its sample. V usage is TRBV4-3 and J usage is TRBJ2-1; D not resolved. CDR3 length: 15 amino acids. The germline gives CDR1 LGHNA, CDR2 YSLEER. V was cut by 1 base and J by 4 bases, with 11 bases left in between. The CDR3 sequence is CASSQGSLGYNEQFF. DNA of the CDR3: TGCGCCAGCAGCCAAGGGTCGCTAGGGTACAATGAGCAGTTCTTC.

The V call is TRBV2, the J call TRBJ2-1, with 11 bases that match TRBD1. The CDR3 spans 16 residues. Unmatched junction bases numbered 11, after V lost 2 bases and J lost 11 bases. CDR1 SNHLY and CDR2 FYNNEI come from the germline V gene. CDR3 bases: TGTGCCAGCAGTGAACGATCGGACAGGGGGCGGAATAAGCAGTTCTTC. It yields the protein CASSERSDRGRNKQFF.

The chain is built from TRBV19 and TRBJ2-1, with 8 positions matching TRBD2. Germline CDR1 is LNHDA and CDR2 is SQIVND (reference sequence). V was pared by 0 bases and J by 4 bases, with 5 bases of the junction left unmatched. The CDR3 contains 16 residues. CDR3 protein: CASSIDFREGYNEQFF. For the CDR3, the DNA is TGTGCCAGTAGTATAGATTTCCGGGAGGGATACAATGAGCAGTTCTTC.

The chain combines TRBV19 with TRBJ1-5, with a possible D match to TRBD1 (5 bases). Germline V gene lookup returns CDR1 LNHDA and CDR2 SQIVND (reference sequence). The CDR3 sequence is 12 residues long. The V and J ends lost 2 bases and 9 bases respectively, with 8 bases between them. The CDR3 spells CASSIRDPPQHF. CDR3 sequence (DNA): TGTGCCAGTAGTATACGGGACCCGCCCCAGCATTTT.

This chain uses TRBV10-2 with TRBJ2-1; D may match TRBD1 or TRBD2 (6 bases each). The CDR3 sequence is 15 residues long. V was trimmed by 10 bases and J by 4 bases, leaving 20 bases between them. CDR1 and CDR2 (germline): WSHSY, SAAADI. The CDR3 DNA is TGCGCCACCCAAAAAGTACAGGGACTTTACAATGAGCAGTTCTTC. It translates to CATQKVQGLYNEQFF.

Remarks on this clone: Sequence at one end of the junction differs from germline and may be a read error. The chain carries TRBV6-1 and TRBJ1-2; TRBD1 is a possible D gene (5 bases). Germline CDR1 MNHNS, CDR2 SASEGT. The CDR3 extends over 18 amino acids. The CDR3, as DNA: TGTGCCAGCCGTGACCCAAGAGGGGCCCATCCCGTAAACTATGGCTACACCTTC. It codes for CASRDPRGAHPVNYGYTF.

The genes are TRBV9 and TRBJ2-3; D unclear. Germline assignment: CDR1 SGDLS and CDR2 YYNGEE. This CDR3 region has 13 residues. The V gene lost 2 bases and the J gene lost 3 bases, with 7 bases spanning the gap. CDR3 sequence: CASSVILTDTQYF. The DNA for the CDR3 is TGTGCCAGCAGCGTCATCCTTACAGATACGCAGTATTTT. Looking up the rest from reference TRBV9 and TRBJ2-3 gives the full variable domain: DSGVTQTPKHLITATGQRVTLRCSPRSGDLSVYWYQQSLDQGLQFLIQYYNGEERAKGNILERFSAQQFPDLHSELNLSSLELGDSALYFCASSVILTDTQYFGPGTRLTVL.

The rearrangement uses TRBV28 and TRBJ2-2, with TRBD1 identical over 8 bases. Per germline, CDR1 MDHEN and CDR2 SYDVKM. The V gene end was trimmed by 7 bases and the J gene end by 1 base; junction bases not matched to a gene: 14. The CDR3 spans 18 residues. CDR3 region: CASKGDKWGQVNTGELFF. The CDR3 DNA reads TGTGCCAGCAAGGGGGATAAGTGGGGACAGGTGAACACCGGGGAGCTGTTTTTT.

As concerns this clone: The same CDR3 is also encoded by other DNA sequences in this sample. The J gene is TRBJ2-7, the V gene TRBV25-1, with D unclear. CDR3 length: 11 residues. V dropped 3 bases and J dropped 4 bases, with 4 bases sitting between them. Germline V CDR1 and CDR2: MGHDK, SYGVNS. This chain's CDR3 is CASSDKYEQYF. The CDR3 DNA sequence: TGTGCCAGCAGTGATAAATACGAGCAGTACTTC.

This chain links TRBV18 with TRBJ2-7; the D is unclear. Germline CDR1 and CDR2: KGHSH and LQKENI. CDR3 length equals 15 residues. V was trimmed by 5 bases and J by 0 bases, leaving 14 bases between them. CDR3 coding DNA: TGTGCCAGCTCAGTCGACCAGAATCCCTCCTACGAGCAGTACTTC. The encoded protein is CASSVDQNPSYEQYF.

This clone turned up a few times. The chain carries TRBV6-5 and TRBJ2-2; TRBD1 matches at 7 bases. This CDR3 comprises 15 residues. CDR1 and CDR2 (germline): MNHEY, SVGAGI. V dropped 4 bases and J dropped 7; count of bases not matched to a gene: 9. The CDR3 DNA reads TGTGCCAGCAGTTCGGACACAGGGGCCGGCGGGGAGCTGTTTTTT. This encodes CASSSDTGAGGELFF.

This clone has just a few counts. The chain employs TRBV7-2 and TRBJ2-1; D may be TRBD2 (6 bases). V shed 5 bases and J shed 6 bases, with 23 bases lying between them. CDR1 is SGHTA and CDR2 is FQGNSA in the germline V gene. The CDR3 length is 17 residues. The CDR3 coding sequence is TGTGCCAGCAGCGGAGGGCCCCTAGCGTTGAGCCCCAATGAGCAGTTCTTC. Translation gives CASSGGPLALSPNEQFF.

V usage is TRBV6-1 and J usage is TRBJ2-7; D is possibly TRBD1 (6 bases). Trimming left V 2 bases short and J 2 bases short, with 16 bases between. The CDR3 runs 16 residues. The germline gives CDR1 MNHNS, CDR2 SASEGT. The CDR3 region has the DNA TGTGCCAGCAGTGAAATAGGGGGAAAGAGCACCTACGAGCAGTACTTC. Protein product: CASSEIGGKSTYEQYF.

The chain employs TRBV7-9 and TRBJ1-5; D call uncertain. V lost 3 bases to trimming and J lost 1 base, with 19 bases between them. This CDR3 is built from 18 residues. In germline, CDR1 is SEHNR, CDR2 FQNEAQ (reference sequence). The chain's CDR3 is CASSLGGRSGSSNQPQHF. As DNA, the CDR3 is TGTGCCAGCAGCTTGGGAGGGAGGAGTGGATCCAGCAATCAGCCCCAGCATTTT.

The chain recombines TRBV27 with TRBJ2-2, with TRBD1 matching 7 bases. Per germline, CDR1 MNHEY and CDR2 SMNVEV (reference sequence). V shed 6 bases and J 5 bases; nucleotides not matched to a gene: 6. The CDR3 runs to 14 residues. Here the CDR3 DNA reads TGTGCCAGCAGGGCGACAGGGCAAACCGGGGAGCTGTTTTTT. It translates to CASRATGQTGELFF.

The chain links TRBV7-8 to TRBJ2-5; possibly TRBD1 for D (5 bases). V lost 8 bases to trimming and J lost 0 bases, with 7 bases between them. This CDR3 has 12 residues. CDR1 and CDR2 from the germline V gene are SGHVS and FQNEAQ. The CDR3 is CASHRNQETQYF. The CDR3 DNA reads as TGTGCCAGCCACAGGAACCAAGAGACCCAGTACTTC. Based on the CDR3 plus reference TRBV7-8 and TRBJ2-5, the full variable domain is GAGVSQSPRYKVAKRGQDVALRCDPISGHVSLFWYQQALGQGPEFLTYFQNEAQLDKSGLPSDRFFAERPEGSVSTLKIQRTQQEDSAVYLCASHRNQETQYFGPGTRLLVL.